This T cell receptor beta chain comes out of a study of blood T cell repertoires in COVID-19. The wider study: Material from acute and convalescent COVID-19 was sourced from the United States, Italy and Spain. The cDNA or gDNA used as material had been derived from T cells, B-cell-depleted T cells, or PBMCs.

The germline V gene has CDR1 WNHNN and CDR2 SYGVQD (reference sequence). The CDR3 covers 17 residues. V gave up 5 bases and J gave up 5 bases; unmatched junction bases: 14. In the authors' methods: Nucleated cell counts were estimated from reference gene primer amplification. Data came from immunoSEQ multiplex PCR; TCRdb stores just in-frame clones and leaves some out. V and J calls and clone size are as listed in that table; D and trimming were resolved from the DNA. The table records 200,000 to 250,000 clones, 70% to 90% of them present only once. The chain uses TRBV10-1 and TRBJ2-3; TRBD1 matches at 9 bases. The sample taken for sequencing was peripheral blood. The clonotype originates from a woman between 18 and 29 years old who had recovered from COVID-19. CDR3 sequence: CASSPAYRTGVQDTQYF. The DNA for the CDR3 is TGCGCCAGCAGTCCTGCTTATCGGACAGGGGTTCAAGATACGCAGTATTTT.